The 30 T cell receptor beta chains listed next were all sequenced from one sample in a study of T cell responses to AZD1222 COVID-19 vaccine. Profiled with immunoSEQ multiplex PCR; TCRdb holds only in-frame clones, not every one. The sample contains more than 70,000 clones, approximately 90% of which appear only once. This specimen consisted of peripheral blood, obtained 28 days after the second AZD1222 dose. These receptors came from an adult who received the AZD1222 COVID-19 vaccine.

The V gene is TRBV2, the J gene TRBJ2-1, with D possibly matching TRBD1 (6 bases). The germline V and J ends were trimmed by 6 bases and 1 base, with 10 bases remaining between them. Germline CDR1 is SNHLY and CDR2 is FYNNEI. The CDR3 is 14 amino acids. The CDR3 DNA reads TGTGCCAGCAGAGAGACAGGATCCTACAATGAGCAGTTCTTC. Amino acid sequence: CASRETGSYNEQFF.

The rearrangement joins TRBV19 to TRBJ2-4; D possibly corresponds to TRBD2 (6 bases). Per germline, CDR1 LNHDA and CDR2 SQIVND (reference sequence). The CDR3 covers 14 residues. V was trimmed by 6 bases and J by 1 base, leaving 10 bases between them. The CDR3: CASRAGGAKNIQYF. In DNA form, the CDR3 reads TGTGCCAGTAGAGCTGGAGGGGCCAAAAACATTCAGTACTTC.

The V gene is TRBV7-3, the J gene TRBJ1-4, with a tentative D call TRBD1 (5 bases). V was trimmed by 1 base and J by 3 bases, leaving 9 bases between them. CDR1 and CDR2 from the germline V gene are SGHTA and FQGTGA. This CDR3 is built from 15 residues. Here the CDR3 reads CASSLNGGANEKLFF. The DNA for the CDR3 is TGTGCCAGCAGCTTAAACGGAGGGGCTAATGAAAAACTGTTTTTT.

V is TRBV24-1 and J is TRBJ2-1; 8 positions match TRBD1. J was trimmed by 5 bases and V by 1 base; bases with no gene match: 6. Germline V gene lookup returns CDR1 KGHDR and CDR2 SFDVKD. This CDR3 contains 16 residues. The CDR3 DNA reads TGTGCCACCAGTGATTTAGGCAGGGGGCCGGACAATGAGCAGTTCTTC. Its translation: CATSDLGRGPDNEQFF.

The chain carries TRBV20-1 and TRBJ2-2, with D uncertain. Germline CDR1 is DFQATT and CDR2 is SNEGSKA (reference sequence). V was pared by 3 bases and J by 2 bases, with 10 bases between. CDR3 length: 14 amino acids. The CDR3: CSASDGGNTGELFF. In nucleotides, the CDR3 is TGCAGTGCTAGTGACGGCGGCAACACCGGGGAGCTGTTTTTT.

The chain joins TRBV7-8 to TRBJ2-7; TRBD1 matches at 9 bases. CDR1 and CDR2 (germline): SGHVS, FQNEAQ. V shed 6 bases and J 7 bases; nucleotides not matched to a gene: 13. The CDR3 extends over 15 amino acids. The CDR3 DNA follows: TGTGCCAGCAGTCTTACGGACAGGGGTAACCCTGAGCAGTACTTC. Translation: CASSLTDRGNPEQYF.

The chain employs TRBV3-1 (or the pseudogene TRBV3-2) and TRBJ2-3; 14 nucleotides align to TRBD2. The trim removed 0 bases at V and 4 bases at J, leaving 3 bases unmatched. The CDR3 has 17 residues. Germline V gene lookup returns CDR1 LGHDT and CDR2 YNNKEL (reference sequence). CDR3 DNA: TGTGCCAGCAGCCAAGATAGGACTAGCGGGGGGCCAGATACGCAGTATTTT. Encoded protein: CASSQDRTSGGPDTQYF.

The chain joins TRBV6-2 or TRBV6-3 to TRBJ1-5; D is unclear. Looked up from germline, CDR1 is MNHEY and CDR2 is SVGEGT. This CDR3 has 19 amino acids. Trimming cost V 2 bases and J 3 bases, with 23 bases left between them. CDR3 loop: CASSYTLPGVAVVNQPQHF. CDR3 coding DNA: TGTGCCAGCAGTTACACCCTCCCCGGAGTAGCCGTCGTCAATCAGCCCCAGCATTTT.

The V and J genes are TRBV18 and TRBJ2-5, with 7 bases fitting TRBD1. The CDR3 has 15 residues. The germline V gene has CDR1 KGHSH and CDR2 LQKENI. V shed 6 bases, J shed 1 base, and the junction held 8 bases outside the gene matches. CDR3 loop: CASSPGGRVQETQYF. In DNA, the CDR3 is TGTGCCAGCTCCCCAGGGGGACGAGTCCAAGAGACCCAGTACTTC.

The CDR3: CASSLRWQSNYGYTF. The DNA of the CDR3 is TGTGCCAGCAGTTTAAGATGGCAGAGTAACTATGGCTACACCTTC. V is TRBV27 and J is TRBJ1-2; D unresolved. The CDR3 is 15 amino acids. The V end lost 2 bases, the J end lost 1 base, and 11 bases lay between the germline ends. Germline assignment: CDR1 MNHEY and CDR2 SMNVEV (reference sequence).

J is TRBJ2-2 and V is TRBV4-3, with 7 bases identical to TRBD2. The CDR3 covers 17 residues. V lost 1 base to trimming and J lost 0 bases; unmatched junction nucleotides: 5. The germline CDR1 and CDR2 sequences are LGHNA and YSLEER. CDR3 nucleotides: TGCGCCAGCAGCCAAGTACCCGGACTAGCGAACACCGGGGAGCTGTTTTTT. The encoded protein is CASSQVPGLANTGELFF.

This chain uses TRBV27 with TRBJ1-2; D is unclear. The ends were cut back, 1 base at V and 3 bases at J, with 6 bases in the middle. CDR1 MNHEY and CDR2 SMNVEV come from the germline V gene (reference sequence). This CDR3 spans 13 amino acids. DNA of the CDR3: TGTGCCAGCAGTTTATTCGGGGACTATGGCTACACCTTC. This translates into CASSLFGDYGYTF.

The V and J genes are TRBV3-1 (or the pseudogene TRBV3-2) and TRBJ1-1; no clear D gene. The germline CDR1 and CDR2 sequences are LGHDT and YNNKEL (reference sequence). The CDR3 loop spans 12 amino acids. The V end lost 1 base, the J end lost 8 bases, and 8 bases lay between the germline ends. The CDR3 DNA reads TGTGCCAGCAGCCAAGGAAAAGGCGAAGCTTTCTTT. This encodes CASSQGKGEAFF.

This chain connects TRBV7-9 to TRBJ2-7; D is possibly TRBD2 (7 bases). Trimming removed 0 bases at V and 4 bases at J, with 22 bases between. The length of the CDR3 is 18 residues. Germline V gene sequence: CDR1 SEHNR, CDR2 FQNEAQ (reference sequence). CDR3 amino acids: CASSLAQGLAEGFYEQYF. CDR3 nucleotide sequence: TGTGCCAGCAGCTTAGCCCAGGGGCTAGCGGAGGGGTTTTACGAGCAGTACTTC.

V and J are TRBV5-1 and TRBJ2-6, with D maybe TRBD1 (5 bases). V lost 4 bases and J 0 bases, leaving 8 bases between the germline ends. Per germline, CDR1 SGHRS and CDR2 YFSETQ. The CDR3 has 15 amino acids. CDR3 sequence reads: CASSPTDSGANVLTF. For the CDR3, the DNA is TGCGCCAGCAGCCCGACAGACTCTGGGGCCAACGTCCTGACTTTC.

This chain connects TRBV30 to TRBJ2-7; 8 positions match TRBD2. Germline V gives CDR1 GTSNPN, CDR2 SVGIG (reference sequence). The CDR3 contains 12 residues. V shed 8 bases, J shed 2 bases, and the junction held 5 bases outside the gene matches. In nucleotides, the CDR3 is TGTGCCCGGGGGGGGTTGCCCTACGAGCAGTACTTC. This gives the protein CARGGLPYEQYF.

In DNA, the CDR3 is TGTGCCAGCAGGGCCCGACATCTCCAAGAGACCCAGTACTTC. It translates to CASRARHLQETQYF. V gene TRBV6-5 combines with J gene TRBJ2-5, with D uncertain. Germline V gene data show CDR1 as MNHEY and CDR2 as SVGAGI. V dropped 6 bases and J dropped 1 base, with 12 bases sitting between them. The CDR3 totals 14 residues.

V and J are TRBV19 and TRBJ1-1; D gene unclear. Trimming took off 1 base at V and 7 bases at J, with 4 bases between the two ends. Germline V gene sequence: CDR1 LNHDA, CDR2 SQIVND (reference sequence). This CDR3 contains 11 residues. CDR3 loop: CASSIVGEAFF. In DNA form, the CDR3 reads TGTGCCAGTAGTATAGTAGGTGAAGCTTTCTTT.

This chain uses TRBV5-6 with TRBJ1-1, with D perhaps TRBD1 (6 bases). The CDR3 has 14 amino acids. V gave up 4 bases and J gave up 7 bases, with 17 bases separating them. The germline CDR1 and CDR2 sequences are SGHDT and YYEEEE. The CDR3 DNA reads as TGTGCCAGCAGCCCGTTGACAGGTCGCCATGAAGCTTTCTTT. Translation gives CASSPLTGRHEAFF. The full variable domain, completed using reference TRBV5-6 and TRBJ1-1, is DAGVTQSPTHLIKTRGQQVTLRCSPKSGHDTVSWYQQALGQGPQFIFQYYEEEERQRGNFPDRFSGHQFPNYSSELNVNALLLGDSALYLCASSPLTGRHEAFFGQGTRLTVV.

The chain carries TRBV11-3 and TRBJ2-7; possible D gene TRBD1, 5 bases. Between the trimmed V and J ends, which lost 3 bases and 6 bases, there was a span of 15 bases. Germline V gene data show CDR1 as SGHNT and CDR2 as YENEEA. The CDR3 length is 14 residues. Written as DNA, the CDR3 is TGTGCCAGCAGCTTTTTTAGGGGTTCGGGCGAGCAGTACTTC. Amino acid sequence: CASSFFRGSGEQYF. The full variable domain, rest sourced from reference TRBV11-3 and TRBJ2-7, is EAGVVQSPRYKIIEKKQPVAFWCNPISGHNTLYWYLQNLGQGPELLIRYENEEAVDDSQLPKDRFSAERLKGVDSTLKIQPAELGDSAVYLCASSFFRGSGEQYFGPGTRLTVT.

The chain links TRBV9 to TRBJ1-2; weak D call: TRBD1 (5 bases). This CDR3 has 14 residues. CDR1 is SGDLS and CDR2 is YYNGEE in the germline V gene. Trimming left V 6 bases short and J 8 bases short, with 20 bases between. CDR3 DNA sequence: TGTGCCAGCACCACCAGTGCGCAGGGAAGAGGCTACACCTTC. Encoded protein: CASTTSAQGRGYTF.

CDR3 nucleotides: TGCGCCAGCAGTACGGCCGGGACTGCCCAGTTCTTC. It codes for CASSTAGTAQFF. V is TRBV5-1 and J is TRBJ2-1; D might be TRBD2 (6 bases). The V gene lost 5 bases and the J gene lost 13 bases, with 16 bases spanning the gap. The CDR3 is 12 amino acids. Germline V gene lookup returns CDR1 SGHRS and CDR2 YFSETQ.

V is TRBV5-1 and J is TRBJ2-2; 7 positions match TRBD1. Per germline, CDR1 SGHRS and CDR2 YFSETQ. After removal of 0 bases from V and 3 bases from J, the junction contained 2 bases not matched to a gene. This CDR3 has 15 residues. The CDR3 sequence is CASSLGDRDTGELFF. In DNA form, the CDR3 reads TGCGCCAGCAGCTTGGGGGACAGAGACACCGGGGAGCTGTTTTTT.

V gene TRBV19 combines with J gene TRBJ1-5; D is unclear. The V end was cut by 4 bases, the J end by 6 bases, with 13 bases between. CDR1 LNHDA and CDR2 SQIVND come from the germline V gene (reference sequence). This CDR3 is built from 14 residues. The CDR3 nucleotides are TGTGCCAGTAGTACATTCGGGGATTTTCAGCCCCAGCATTTT. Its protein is CASSTFGDFQPQHF.

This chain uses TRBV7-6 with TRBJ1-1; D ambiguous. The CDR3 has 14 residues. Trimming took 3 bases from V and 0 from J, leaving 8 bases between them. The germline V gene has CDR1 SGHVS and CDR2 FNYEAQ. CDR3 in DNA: TGTGCCAGCAGCTTGGACCTGATGAACACTGAAGCTTTCTTT. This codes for CASSLDLMNTEAFF.

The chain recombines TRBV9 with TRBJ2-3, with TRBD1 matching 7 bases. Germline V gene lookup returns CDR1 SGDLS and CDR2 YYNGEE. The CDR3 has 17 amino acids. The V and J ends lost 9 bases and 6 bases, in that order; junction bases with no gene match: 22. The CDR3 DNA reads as TGTGCCACCCACTGCGAAAAAGGGACAGCACGGGATGATACGCAGTATTTT. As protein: CATHCEKGTARDDTQYF.

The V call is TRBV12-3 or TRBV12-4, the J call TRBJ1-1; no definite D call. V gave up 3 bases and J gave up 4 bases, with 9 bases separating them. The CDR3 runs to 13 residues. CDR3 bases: TGTGCCAGCAGTTTTGAGGTTGGCACTGAAGCTTTCTTT. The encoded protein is CASSFEVGTEAFF.

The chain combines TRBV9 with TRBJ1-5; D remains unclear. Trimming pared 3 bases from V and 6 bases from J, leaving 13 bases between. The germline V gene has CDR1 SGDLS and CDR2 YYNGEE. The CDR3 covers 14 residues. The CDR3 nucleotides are TGTGCCAGCAGCGACGGCCTAGGAGTTCAGCCCCAGCATTTT. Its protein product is CASSDGLGVQPQHF.

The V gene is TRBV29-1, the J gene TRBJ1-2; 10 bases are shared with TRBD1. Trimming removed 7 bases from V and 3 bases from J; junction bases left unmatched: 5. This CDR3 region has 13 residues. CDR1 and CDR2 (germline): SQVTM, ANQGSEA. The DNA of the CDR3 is TGCAGCGCTCCGACAGGGGGCTACTATGGCTACACCTTC. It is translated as CSAPTGGYYGYTF.

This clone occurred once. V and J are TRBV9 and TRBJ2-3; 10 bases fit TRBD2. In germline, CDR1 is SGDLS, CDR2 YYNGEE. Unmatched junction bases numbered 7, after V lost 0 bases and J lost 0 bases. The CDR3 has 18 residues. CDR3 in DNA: TGTGCCAGCAGCGTAGGGGCTAGCGGGGGCCGAAGCACAGATACGCAGTATTTT. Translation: CASSVGASGGRSTDTQYF.